This T cell receptor beta chain emerged from a study of blood T cell repertoires in COVID-19. Study-wide background: Sites across the United States, Italy and Spain contributed samples from acute and convalescent COVID-19. T cells, B-cell-depleted T cells, or PBMCs supplied cDNA or gDNA.

In the study's own analysis: Reference gene primers were amplified, and this amplification served to estimate nucleated cell counts. Generated by immunoSEQ multiplex PCR, the TCRdb table keeps only in-frame clones and is missing some. D and trimming come from the DNA, and the V and J calls and clone size come from that table. The profile shows 110,000 or so clones, 85% to 90% of them singletons. CDR1 and CDR2 (germline): SGHRS, YFSETQ. The V gene lost 9 bases and the J gene lost 7 bases, with 19 bases spanning the gap. This CDR3 spans 13 amino acids. The source of this sequence is a human donor in a cohort sampled during active COVID-19. The chain couples TRBV5-1 to TRBJ1-2; maybe TRBD1 (6 bases). Sequencing was done on a sample of peripheral blood. CDR3 coding DNA: TGCGCCACCAGTAAAAGGGGGAATGGTGGCTACACCTTC. It encodes CATSKRGNGGYTF. The entire variable domain, with the rest obtained from reference TRBV5-1 and TRBJ1-2, is as follows: KAGVTQTPRYLIKTRGQQVTLSCSPISGHRSVSWYQQTPGQGLQFLFEYFSETQRNKGNFPGRFSGRQFSNSRSEMNVSTLELGDSALYLCATSKRGNGGYTFGSGTRLTVV.